These 12 T cell receptor beta chains share one sample of origin, sequenced in a study of cytomegalovirus exposure and HLA in healthy donors. Primers: 60 Vbeta forward and 13 Jbeta reverse. Generated by immunoSEQ multiplex PCR, the TCRdb table keeps only in-frame clones and is missing some. Of about 41,000 clones in the sample, around 85% are singletons; the top ten hold 2.5% to 3%. The sample comprised PBMCs. The receptors were gathered from a man over 45 in good health and CMV-seronegative.

V usage is TRBV4-3 and J usage is TRBJ2-1; tentatively, D is TRBD1 (6 bases). CDR3 length: 14 amino acids. Per germline, CDR1 LGHNA and CDR2 YSLEER. V lost 0 bases and J 5 bases, leaving 8 bases between the germline ends. In nucleotides, the CDR3 is TGCGCCAGCAGCCAAGAAAGACAGGACAATGAGCAGTTCTTC. This gives the protein CASSQERQDNEQFF.

The chain employs TRBV19 and TRBJ2-3; 9 bases map to TRBD2. V gave up 3 bases and J gave up 5 bases; unmatched junction bases: 6. The CDR3 has 15 amino acids. Germline CDR1 and CDR2: LNHDA and SQIVND (reference sequence). For the CDR3, the DNA is TGTGCCAGTAGTATCGTAGCGGGAGCGGGAGATACGCAGTATTTT. Amino acid sequence: CASSIVAGAGDTQYF.

The V gene is TRBV9, the J gene TRBJ1-3, with no clear D. Germline V CDR1 and CDR2: SGDLS, YYNGEE. The CDR3 covers 17 residues. Deletions cut 2 bases from V and 0 bases from J, with 15 bases between. The CDR3 bases are TGTGCCAGCAGCGTTGAGGCGCAGCGGCGCTCTGGAAACACCATATATTTT. Amino acid sequence: CASSVEAQRRSGNTIYF.

The chain is built from TRBV4-3 and TRBJ2-1, with 8 positions matching TRBD2. Germline CDR1 and CDR2: LGHNA and YSLEER. The CDR3 runs 16 residues. The ends lost 0 bases at V and 2 bases at J; junction bases unmatched: 3. This CDR3 is CASSQDFSGTYNEQFF. The CDR3 DNA is TGCGCCAGCAGCCAAGATTTTAGCGGGACCTACAATGAGCAGTTCTTC.

The chain employs TRBV27 and TRBJ1-5; no firm D call. The V gene's germline CDR1 is MNHEY and CDR2 SMNVEV (reference sequence). CDR3 length: 14 residues. V shed 2 bases and J shed 4 bases, with 9 bases lying between them. DNA of the CDR3: TGTGCCAGCAGTTTACGTGGAGAAAATCAGCCCCAGCATTTT. This codes for CASSLRGENQPQHF.

The chain joins TRBV14 to TRBJ1-1, with 9 bases identical to TRBD1. Trimming at V came to 0 bases and at J to 5 bases, leaving 13 bases not matched to a gene. The CDR3 has 18 amino acids. Germline assignment: CDR1 SGHDN and CDR2 FVKESK. This chain's CDR3 is CASSQDWPNRGPRTEAFF. In DNA, the CDR3 is TGTGCCAGCAGCCAAGATTGGCCAAACAGGGGGCCCCGAACTGAAGCTTTCTTT.

The chain uses TRBV19 and TRBJ1-2, with 9 bases matching TRBD1. CDR3 length: 16 residues. The V segment lost 4 bases and the J segment 2 bases; nucleotides outside the gene matches: 8. Germline CDR1 reads LNHDA; CDR2 reads SQIVND (reference sequence). Here the CDR3 reads CASSTGKGQGNYGYTF. The CDR3 nucleotides read TGTGCCAGTAGTACTGGCAAAGGACAGGGGAACTATGGCTACACCTTC.

V gene TRBV9 combines with J gene TRBJ2-1; maybe TRBD2 (5 bases). CDR1 SGDLS and CDR2 YYNGEE come from the germline V gene. The V gene lost 3 bases and the J gene lost 10 bases, with 17 bases spanning the gap. The CDR3 consists of 14 residues. CDR3 in amino acids: CASSDPVSAGEQFF. The CDR3, as DNA: TGTGCCAGCAGCGACCCCGTGTCTGCGGGCGAGCAGTTCTTC.

The rearrangement joins TRBV2 to TRBJ2-7, with D maybe TRBD1 (5 bases). The CDR3 extends over 15 amino acids. Looked up from germline, CDR1 is SNHLY and CDR2 is FYNNEI. V was pared by 4 bases and J by 2 bases, with 15 bases between. CDR3 protein: CASSAQTALPYEQYF. Written as DNA, the CDR3 is TGTGCCAGCAGTGCTCAGACAGCGTTGCCCTACGAGCAGTACTTC.

This chain joins TRBV5-6 and TRBJ2-7, with TRBD2 as a possible D gene (5 bases). The germline V gene has CDR1 SGHDT and CDR2 YYEEEE. The CDR3 covers 16 residues. Deletions cut 7 bases from V and 0 bases from J, with 20 bases between. CDR3 nucleotide sequence: TGTGCCAGCCCGACGACCGACGGGAAGAGCTCCTACGAGCAGTACTTC. It yields the protein CASPTTDGKSSYEQYF.

For this clone: Sequence at one end of the junction differs from germline and may be a read error. This sequence joins TRBV7-9 and TRBJ2-3; D is possibly TRBD2 (6 bases). CDR3 length equals 15 residues. From germline, CDR1 is SEHNR and CDR2 FQNEAQ (reference sequence). The CDR3 sequence: CSSSLDYTRRDTQYF. CDR3 bases: TGTTCCAGCAGCTTGGACTATACCCGGAGAGATACGCAGTATTTT.

The chain carries TRBV5-1 and TRBJ2-3; D not resolved. The length of the CDR3 is 14 residues. Germline V CDR1 and CDR2: SGHRS, YFSETQ. Trimming pared 2 bases from V and 5 bases from J, leaving 12 bases between. Here the CDR3 reads CASSFNRDVDTQYF. The CDR3 coding sequence is TGCGCCAGCAGCTTCAACAGAGATGTAGATACGCAGTATTTT. Variable domain in full (rest from reference TRBV5-1 and TRBJ2-3): KAGVTQTPRYLIKTRGQQVTLSCSPISGHRSVSWYQQTPGQGLQFLFEYFSETQRNKGNFPGRFSGRQFSNSRSEMNVSTLELGDSALYLCASSFNRDVDTQYFGPGTRLTVL.